One sample yielded the 21 T cell receptor beta chains listed below, sequenced in a study of blood T cell repertoires in COVID-19 (TCRdb year 2020). Receptor libraries were prepared by the immunoSEQ multiplex PCR assay. The table was pulled from immuneACCESS by TCRdb, which kept in-frame rearrangements only. Such tables lose some clones; where checked, under half of the loss comes from unresolved V genes, and the rest has no known cause. Present in this sample are some 250,000 clones, roughly 80% of which were seen just once. The ten largest make up 3% to 4% of the sample. The source material was peripheral blood. These receptors came from a woman under 30 with acute or convalescent COVID-19.

This sequence joins TRBV5-1 and TRBJ2-2; 9 bases match TRBD2. V lost 4 bases, J lost 2 bases, and 6 bases stayed unmatched. The CDR3 consists of 16 residues. CDR1 and CDR2 from the germline V gene are SGHRS and YFSETQ. DNA of the CDR3: TGCGCCAGCAGCGGTCTAGCGGGGACTAACACCGGGGAGCTGTTTTTT. It encodes CASSGLAGTNTGELFF.

This clone was seen only once. The chain carries TRBV7-2 and TRBJ2-7; 8 bases map to TRBD2. Germline trimming cut 6 bases from V and 12 bases from J; bases unmatched to any gene: 16. This CDR3 is built from 14 residues. Germline V lookup: CDR1 SGHTA, CDR2 FQGNSA. The CDR3 region is CASRQIAGNGVGYF. The CDR3 DNA follows: TGTGCCAGCAGACAAATAGCGGGAAATGGGGTAGGGTACTTC.

This chain uses TRBV7-3 with TRBJ2-1; 9 bases align to TRBD1. V dropped 5 bases and J dropped 5; count of bases not matched to a gene: 10. Germline loops: CDR1 SGHTA, CDR2 FQGTGA. This CDR3 is 16 amino acids long. CDR3 nucleotides: TGTGCCAGCAGCCAAAGGGCCGGGACAGGGAACAATGAGCAGTTCTTC. Translating it yields CASSQRAGTGNNEQFF.

This clone came up a few times. V gene TRBV27 combines with J gene TRBJ2-7; TRBD2 matches at 11 bases. Germline CDR1 reads MNHEY; CDR2 reads SMNVEV (reference sequence). J gave up 4 bases and V 2 bases, and 1 base lay outside the gene matches. This CDR3 contains 14 residues. The CDR3 DNA reads TGTGCCAGCAGTTTAGCTAGCGGGAGGTACGAGCAGTACTTC. Protein product: CASSLASGRYEQYF.

The V call is TRBV18, the J call TRBJ2-7, with 7 bases that match TRBD1. V lost 3 bases to trimming and J lost 2 bases; unmatched junction nucleotides: 16. The CDR3 spans 18 residues. Germline V gene data show CDR1 as KGHSH and CDR2 as LQKENI. CDR3 in amino acids: CASSPFVVGQVSAYEQYF. The CDR3 bases are TGTGCCAGCTCACCTTTTGTGGTTGGACAGGTATCAGCCTACGAGCAGTACTTC.

CDR3 sequence reads: CASNRDKKETQYF. The CDR3, as DNA: TGTGCCAGCAATCGGGACAAAAAAGAGACCCAGTACTTC. The rearrangement uses TRBV21-1 and TRBJ2-5; TRBD1 was called by the table and not checked on the DNA. TRBV21-1 is listed as a pseudogene. The CDR3 is 13 amino acids.

The genes are TRBV5-8 and TRBJ2-1, with 9 bases identical to TRBD1. This CDR3 region has 15 residues. Germline V gene sequence: CDR1 SGHTS, CDR2 YDEGEE. J lost 2 bases, V lost 4 bases, and 4 bases had no gene match. This chain's CDR3 is CASSEGQGPYNEQFF. CDR3 sequence (DNA): TGTGCCAGCAGCGAGGGACAGGGACCCTACAATGAGCAGTTCTTC. Supplemented by reference TRBV5-8 and TRBJ2-1, the full variable domain reads EAGVTQSPTHLIKTRGQQATLRCSPISGHTSVYWYQQALGLGLQFLLWYDEGEERNRGNFPPRFSGRQFPNYSSELNVNALELEDSALYLCASSEGQGPYNEQFFGPGTRLTVL.

The V gene is TRBV4-2, the J gene TRBJ2-1, with a weak D call TRBD2 (6 bases). Germline-derived CDR1 and CDR2 are LGHNA and YNFKEQ. CDR3 length equals 16 residues. Trimming left V 4 bases short and J 5 bases short, with 18 bases between. The CDR3 DNA is TGTGCCAGCAGCCTCCCGCGAGCGGGTGGCGACAATGAGCAGTTCTTC. Translating gives CASSLPRAGGDNEQFF.

This clone is a singleton in its sample. The V gene is TRBV15, the J gene TRBJ2-1, with D possibly matching TRBD2 (5 bases). The CDR3 is 14 amino acids. V was shortened by 0 bases and J by 10 bases, with 13 bases between the two germline ends. Germline CDR1 LNHNV, CDR2 YYDKDF (reference sequence). The chain's CDR3 is CATSRDPGSEEQFF. The CDR3 region has the DNA TGTGCCACCAGCAGAGATCCGGGGTCTGAAGAGCAGTTCTTC.

The chain is built from TRBV5-4 and TRBJ2-5, with D possibly matching TRBD1 (5 bases). V was cut by 0 bases and J by 0 bases, with 12 bases left in between. Germline V gives CDR1 SGHNT, CDR2 YYREEE (reference sequence). The CDR3 extends over 16 amino acids. The CDR3 region is CASSLGQGANQETQYF. The CDR3 nucleotides are TGTGCCAGCAGCTTGGGGCAGGGCGCAAACCAAGAGACCCAGTACTTC.

This chain uses TRBV15 with TRBJ2-1, with 12 bases lining up with TRBD2. The CDR3 contains 17 residues. V shed 1 base and J 9 bases; nucleotides not matched to a gene: 10. Per germline, CDR1 LNHNV and CDR2 YYDKDF (reference sequence). CDR3 nucleotide sequence: TGTGCCACCAGCAGAGTGCTAGCGGGAGGGCCTAAAGGTGAGCAGTTCTTC. Translated, it gives CATSRVLAGGPKGEQFF.

The genes are TRBV3-1 (or the pseudogene TRBV3-2) and TRBJ2-7, with D perhaps matching TRBD1 (6 bases). This CDR3 contains 15 residues. Deletions cut 1 base from V and 3 bases from J, with 13 bases between. Germline V CDR1 and CDR2: LGHDT, YNNKEL (reference sequence). This CDR3 reads CASSQARGKGYEQYF. The CDR3 nucleotides read TGTGCCAGCAGCCAAGCCAGGGGAAAGGGCTACGAGCAGTACTTC.

J is TRBJ2-7 and V is TRBV27; D is perhaps TRBD2 (7 bases). Germline CDR1 and CDR2: MNHEY and SMNVEV (reference sequence). Trimming shortened V by 4 bases and J by 6 bases, and 16 bases separated the two germline ends. This CDR3 region has 14 residues. The CDR3 here is CASSWEGGTGEQYF. The CDR3 coding sequence is TGTGCCAGCAGTTGGGAGGGGGGGACGGGCGAGCAGTACTTC.

This chain links TRBV7-9 with TRBJ1-3; D is ambiguous. Per germline, CDR1 SEHNR and CDR2 FQNEAQ (reference sequence). The CDR3 runs 11 residues. The germline V and J ends were trimmed by 4 bases and 8 bases, with 6 bases remaining between them. CDR3 nucleotides: TGTGCCAGCAGCTCCGACTACACCATATATTTT. It translates to CASSSDYTIYF.

The rearrangement joins TRBV4-2 to TRBJ2-3, with 11 bases aligning to TRBD2. Per germline, CDR1 LGHNA and CDR2 YNFKEQ. Losses at the gene ends were 0 bases for V and 5 bases for J; bases not matched to a gene: 13. CDR3 length: 19 residues. This CDR3 reads CASSQDSWSSGRWGDTQYF. The CDR3, as DNA: TGTGCCAGCAGCCAAGATTCGTGGTCTAGCGGGAGGTGGGGAGATACGCAGTATTTT.

J is TRBJ1-4 and V is TRBV4-1; no firm D call. Germline V gene sequence: CDR1 MGHRA, CDR2 YSYEKL. The CDR3 covers 16 residues. V was trimmed by 1 base and J by 0 bases, leaving 9 bases between them. The CDR3 sequence is CASSQAHTATNEKLFF. CDR3 sequence (DNA): TGCGCCAGCAGCCAAGCCCATACTGCAACTAATGAAAAACTGTTTTTT.

The chain has TRBV4-2 and TRBJ1-4, with D possibly TRBD1 on 5 matching bases. CDR1 and CDR2 (germline): LGHNA, YNFKEQ. The CDR3 has 18 amino acids. Trimming took 1 base from V and 3 from J, leaving 18 bases between them. CDR3 coding DNA: TGTGCCAGCAGCCAAGCCCCCTTCGGGGGGAGCTCTAATGAAAAACTGTTTTTT. It is translated as CASSQAPFGGSSNEKLFF.

This clone was picked up a small number of times. The V and J genes are TRBV10-3 and TRBJ1-2; D is unresolved. The CDR3 totals 12 residues. CDR1 is ENHRY and CDR2 is SYGVKD in the germline V gene. Trimming left V 4 bases short and J 1 base short, with 4 bases between. The CDR3 loop is CAISGGNYGYTF. CDR3 nucleotides: TGTGCCATCAGTGGCGGTAACTATGGCTACACCTTC.

This sequence joins TRBV11-2 and TRBJ2-7, with 7 bases matching TRBD2. CDR3 length equals 14 residues. CDR1 and CDR2 (germline): SGHAT, FQNNGV. The ends lost 1 base at V and 2 bases at J; junction bases unmatched: 2. CDR3 amino acids: CASSLGAGAYEQYF. As DNA, the CDR3 is TGTGCCAGCAGCTTAGGGGCGGGAGCCTACGAGCAGTACTTC.

The gene calls are TRBV2 and TRBJ2-3; D may be TRBD2 (5 bases). The CDR3 has 15 residues. The germline CDR1 and CDR2 sequences are SNHLY and FYNNEI. V lost 7 bases, J lost 4 bases, and 18 bases lay in between. The CDR3 DNA is TGTGCCAGCAAGGGAAGCGGACTGGGTTCAGATACGCAGTATTTT. The encoded protein is CASKGSGLGSDTQYF.

The V and J genes are TRBV18 and TRBJ1-5; 10 bases are a match to TRBD1. Trimming took 6 bases from V and 5 from J; bases not matched to a gene: 10. The germline gives CDR1 KGHSH, CDR2 LQKENI. The CDR3 contains 16 residues. The CDR3 loop reads CASSPGTGVLDQPQHF. For the CDR3, the DNA is TGTGCCAGCTCCCCCGGGACAGGGGTTCTGGATCAGCCCCAGCATTTT.